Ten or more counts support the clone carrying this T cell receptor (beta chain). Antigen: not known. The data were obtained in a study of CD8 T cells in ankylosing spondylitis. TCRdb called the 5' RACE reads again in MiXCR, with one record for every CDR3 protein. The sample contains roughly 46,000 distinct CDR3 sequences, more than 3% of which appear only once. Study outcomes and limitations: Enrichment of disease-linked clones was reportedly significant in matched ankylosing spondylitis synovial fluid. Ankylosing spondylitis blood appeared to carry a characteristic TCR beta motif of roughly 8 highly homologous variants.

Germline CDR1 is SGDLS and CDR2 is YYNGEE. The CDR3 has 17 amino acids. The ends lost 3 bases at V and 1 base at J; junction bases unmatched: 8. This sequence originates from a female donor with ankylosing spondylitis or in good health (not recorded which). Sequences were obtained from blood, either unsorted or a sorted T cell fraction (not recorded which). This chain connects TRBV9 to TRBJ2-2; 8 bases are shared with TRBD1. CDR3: CASSAQGQGLNTGELFF. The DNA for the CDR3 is TGTGCCAGCAGCGCACAAGGACAGGGCCTGAACACCGGGGAGCTGTTTTTT.